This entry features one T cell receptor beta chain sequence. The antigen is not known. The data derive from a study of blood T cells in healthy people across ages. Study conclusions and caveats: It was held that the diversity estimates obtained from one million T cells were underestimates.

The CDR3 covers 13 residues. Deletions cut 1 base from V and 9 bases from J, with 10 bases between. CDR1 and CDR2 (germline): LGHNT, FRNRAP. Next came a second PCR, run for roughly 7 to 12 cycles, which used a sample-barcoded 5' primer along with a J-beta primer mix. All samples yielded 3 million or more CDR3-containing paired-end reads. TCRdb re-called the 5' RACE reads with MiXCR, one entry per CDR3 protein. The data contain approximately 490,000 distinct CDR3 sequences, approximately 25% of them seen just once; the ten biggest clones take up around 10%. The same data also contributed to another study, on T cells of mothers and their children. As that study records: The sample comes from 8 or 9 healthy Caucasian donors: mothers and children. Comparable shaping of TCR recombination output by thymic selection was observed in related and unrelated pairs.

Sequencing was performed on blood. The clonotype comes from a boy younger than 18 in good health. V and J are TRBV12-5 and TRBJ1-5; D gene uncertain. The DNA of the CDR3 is TGTGCTAGTGGTTTGGGACCATCTCTGCCCCAGCATTTT. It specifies CASGLGPSLPQHF. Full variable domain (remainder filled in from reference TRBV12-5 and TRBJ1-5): DARVTQTPRHKVTEMGQEVTMRCQPILGHNTVFWYRQTMMQGLELLAYFRNRAPLDDSGMPKDRFSAEMPDATLATLKIQPSEPRDSAVYFCASGLGPSLPQHFGDGTRLSIL.